These 20 T cell receptor beta chains were sequenced from one sample in a study of immune characterization of retroperitoneal liposarcoma. MiXCR, applied by TCRdb to the PCR reads, yields one record per CDR3 protein. This sample yields roughly 9,300 distinct CDR3 sequences, of which 37% are seen a single time; roughly 23% belongs to the top ten. The sample consisted of tumor tissue. The receptors derive from a male donor with retroperitoneal liposarcoma.

The chain employs TRBV7-4 and TRBJ2-1, with 10 bases lining up with TRBD1. The J call may be faulty, since TRBJ2-7 better matches the DNA end. The CDR3 covers 14 residues. CDR1 and CDR2 (germline): SGHVT, SQSDAQ. DNA for the CDR3: TGTGCCAGCAGCCTGACAGGGGGCTACTACGAGCAGTACTTC. Encoded protein: CASSLTGGYYEQYF.

This clonotype was seen ten or more times. This rearrangement joins TRBV7-2 to TRBJ2-5; 8 nucleotides line up with TRBD2. CDR3 length equals 15 residues. Unmatched junction bases numbered 15, after V lost 4 bases and J lost 11 bases. Germline V gene lookup returns CDR1 SGHTA and CDR2 FQGNSA. The CDR3 is CASSSTAGGRNEQYF. In DNA form, the CDR3 reads TGTGCCAGCAGCTCGACGGCGGGAGGACGGAATGAGCAGTACTTC.

This clonotype is medium-sized in the sample. V usage is TRBV6-1 and J usage is TRBJ2-3; 11 bases fit TRBD1. Germline CDR1 reads MNHNS; CDR2 reads SASEGT. The CDR3 runs to 19 residues. Trimming removed 2 bases from V and 3 bases from J; junction bases left unmatched: 13. The CDR3 sequence: CASSELSSPGQGVTDTQYF. CDR3 coding DNA: TGTGCCAGCAGTGAACTAAGTTCCCCGGGACAGGGGGTGACAGATACGCAGTATTTT.

This clonotype showed up many times. The V gene is TRBV12-3 or TRBV12-4, the J gene TRBJ2-1; TRBD1 matches 7 bases. The J call may be incorrect, as the DNA end agrees better with TRBJ2-7. The CDR3 is 13 residues long. The CDR3 loop reads CASSFRQGSEQYF. As DNA, the CDR3 is TGTGCCAGCAGTTTCCGACAGGGAAGCGAGCAGTACTTC.

There are a few counts of this clonotype. The rearrangement uses TRBV10-3 and TRBJ1-4; 8 bases are a match to TRBD1. J gave up 7 bases and V 0 bases, and 4 bases lay outside the gene matches. Germline CDR1 ENHRY, CDR2 SYGVKD. The length of the CDR3 is 15 residues. CDR3 DNA sequence: TGTGCCATCAGTGAGTCGACAGGGGAGGTTGAAAAACTGTTTTTT. Translated: CAISESTGEVEKLFF.

This clonotype was recorded many times. This chain links TRBV7-8 with TRBJ2-1, with unresolved D. V was clipped by 1 base and J by 10 bases, with 14 bases between them. This CDR3 has 14 residues. Looked up from germline, CDR1 is SGHVS and CDR2 is FQNEAQ. The CDR3 loop reads CASSLGAGIHEQFF. The CDR3 coding sequence is TGTGCCAGCAGCTTAGGGGCAGGTATCCACGAGCAGTTCTTC.

The chain recombines TRBV12-3 or TRBV12-4 with TRBJ2-3; the D gene is possibly TRBD1 (6 bases). The CDR3 is 17 amino acids. Trimming cost V 6 bases and J 5 bases, with 24 bases left between them. DNA for the CDR3: TGTGCCAGCAGCCAGCCAACACAAGGGGGTTCTGGAGATACGCAGTATTTT. Its protein product is CASSQPTQGGSGDTQYF.

This clonotype was observed many times. The rearrangement joins TRBV6-1 to TRBJ2-1; no firm D call. The J call may not be correct, given that the DNA end is closer to TRBJ2-7. This CDR3 comprises 12 residues. Germline CDR1 reads MNHNS; CDR2 reads SASEGT. The CDR3 bases are TGTGCCAGCAGTAACACCCGAGCGGAGCAGTACTTC. It yields the protein CASSNTRAEQYF.

This clonotype has just a few counts. The V call is TRBV6-1, the J call TRBJ2-1; tentative D call: TRBD1 (6 bases). This CDR3 has 15 amino acids. Germline V gene sequence: CDR1 MNHNS, CDR2 SASEGT. Trimming removed 2 bases at V and 3 bases at J, with 11 bases between. In DNA form, the CDR3 reads TGTGCCAGCAGTGAAACGCAGGGACACTACAATGAGCAGTTCTTC. Encoded protein: CASSETQGHYNEQFF.

The chain employs TRBV7-3 and TRBJ2-5; D uncertain. Germline CDR1 SGHTA, CDR2 FQGTGA. CDR3 length: 11 residues. The V gene lost 5 bases and the J gene lost 1 base, with 2 bases spanning the gap. CDR3 DNA: TGTGCCAGCAGCCTCCAAGAGACCCAGTACTTC. Protein product: CASSLQETQYF. Combining the CDR3 with reference TRBV7-3 and TRBJ2-5 gives the whole variable domain GAGVSQTPSNKVTEKGKYVELRCDPISGHTALYWYRQSLGQGPEFLIYFQGTGAADDSGLPNDRFFAVRPEGSVSTLKIQRTERGDSAVYLCASSLQETQYFGPGTRLLVL.

The chain combines TRBV6-9 with TRBJ2-1; the D is unclear. The DNA matches TRBJ2-7 better at its end, which makes the J call doubtful. Germline CDR1 reads MNHGY; CDR2 reads SVAAGI. The CDR3 has 14 residues. As DNA, the CDR3 is TGTGCCAGCAGTTATAGTGGGGATTACGATGAGCAGTACTTC. Amino acids: CASSYSGDYDEQYF.

This chain links TRBV7-6 with TRBJ2-5, with D possibly matching TRBD1 (6 bases). The germline V gene has CDR1 SGHVS and CDR2 FNYEAQ. Trimming cost V 5 bases and J 11 bases, with 24 bases left between them. The CDR3 is made up of 15 amino acids. The CDR3 sequence is CASSADRPPYNEQYF. CDR3 in DNA: TGTGCCAGCAGCGCCGACAGGCCCCCCTACAATGAGCAGTACTTC.

This CDR3 is CASSTWTAETQYF. In DNA, the CDR3 is TGTGCCAGCAGCACCTGGACAGCAGAGACCCAGTACTTC. V is TRBV7-2 and J is TRBJ2-5, with a tentative D call TRBD1 (6 bases). The CDR3 covers 13 residues. The V gene lost 5 bases and the J gene lost 4 bases, with 11 bases spanning the gap. Germline loops: CDR1 SGHTA, CDR2 FQGNSA. Drawing the rest from reference TRBV7-2 and TRBJ2-5, the complete variable domain is GAGVSQSPSNKVTEKGKDVELRCDPISGHTALYWYRQSLGQGLEFLIYFQGNSAPDKSGLPSDRFSAERTGGSVSTLTIQRTQQEDSAVYLCASSTWTAETQYFGPGTRLLVL.

This clonotype is termed medium-sized. The CDR3 is CASSETPPPEQFF. DNA of the CDR3: TGCGCCAGCAGTGAAACACCTCCCCCCGAGCAGTTCTTC. The genes are TRBV10-2 and TRBJ2-1; D gene ambiguous. Trimming took off 3 bases at V and 10 bases at J, with 13 bases between the two ends. Germline V lookup: CDR1 WSHSY, CDR2 SAAADI. The CDR3 has 13 amino acids.

The gene calls are TRBV6-1 and TRBJ2-5; D gene unclear. The assigned J gene may be wrong: the sequence end matches TRBJ2-7 better. The germline V gene has CDR1 MNHNS and CDR2 SASEGT. The CDR3 runs 11 residues. The CDR3 loop is CASSEIYEQYF. The CDR3 bases are TGTGCCAGCAGTGAAATCTACGAGCAGTACTTC.

This clonotype appeared a few times. The rearrangement uses TRBV12-3 or TRBV12-4 and TRBJ2-1; D not certain. The CDR3 has 13 residues. The V gene lost 6 bases and the J gene lost 15 bases, with 21 bases spanning the gap. The chain's CDR3 is CASSFGRVSAWFF. The CDR3 nucleotides read TGTGCCAGCAGCTTCGGACGGGTCTCGGCATGGTTCTTC.

This clonotype was observed a few times. The chain joins TRBV6-1 to TRBJ2-1, with 9 bases that match TRBD1. The junction had 11 bases not matched to a gene; V was cut back by 4 bases and J by 7 bases. The CDR3 has 16 residues. CDR1 is MNHNS and CDR2 is SASEGT in the germline V gene. The CDR3 DNA is TGTGCCAGCAGTGTCCCGGGGGACAGGGATGAAAATGAGCAGTTCTTC. Protein: CASSVPGDRDENEQFF.

V and J are TRBV7-2 and TRBJ2-3, with D tentatively TRBD2 (6 bases). The CDR3 length is 14 residues. Trimming left V 5 bases short and J 1 base short, with 10 bases between. CDR1 SGHTA and CDR2 FQGNSA come from the germline V gene. CDR3 bases: TGTGCCAGCAGCCTAGTAGCGGGCACAGATACGCAGTATTTT. Its translation is CASSLVAGTDTQYF.

In this sample, this clonotype turned up a few times. V and J are TRBV12-5 and TRBJ2-5; 9 nucleotides agree with TRBD1. After removal of 6 bases from V and 4 bases from J, the junction contained 12 bases not matched to a gene. The CDR3 extends over 16 amino acids. Germline CDR1 LGHNT, CDR2 FRNRAP. This CDR3 is CASGPGTGTIRETQYF. The DNA of the CDR3 is TGTGCTAGTGGGCCCGGGACAGGGACAATCAGAGAGACCCAGTACTTC.

This clonotype was seen a few times. This CDR3 is CASSNSPGNEQFF. As DNA, the CDR3 is TGTGCCAGCAGCAACTCCCCGGGCAACGAGCAGTTCTTC. The rearrangement links TRBV7-3 to TRBJ2-1; D is undetermined. Germline lookup yields CDR1 SGHTA and CDR2 FQGTGA. The CDR3 runs 13 residues. V lost 5 bases, J lost 10 bases, and 15 bases lay in between.